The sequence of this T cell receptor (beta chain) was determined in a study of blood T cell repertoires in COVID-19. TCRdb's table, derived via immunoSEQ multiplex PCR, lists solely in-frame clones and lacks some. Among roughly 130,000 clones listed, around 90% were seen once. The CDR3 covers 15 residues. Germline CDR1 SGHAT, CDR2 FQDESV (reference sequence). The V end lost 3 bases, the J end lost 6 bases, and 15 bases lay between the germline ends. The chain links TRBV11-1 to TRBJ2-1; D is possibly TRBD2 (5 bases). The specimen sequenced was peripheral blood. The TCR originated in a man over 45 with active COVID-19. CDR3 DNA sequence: TGTGCCAGCAGCTTCAGCCAGAGGGTCGTCAATGAGCAGTTCTTC. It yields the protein CASSFSQRVVNEQFF.